The clone carrying this T cell receptor beta chain has ten or more counts. Its antigen is unknown. V was cut by 1 base and J by 0 bases, with 7 bases left in between. The CDR3 length is 16 residues. Germline loops: CDR1 SGHDN, CDR2 FVKESK. Via MiXCR, TCRdb re-called the reads, giving one row per CDR3 protein. This sample has 310,000 or so distinct CDR3 sequences, with around 10% found just once. This sample is part of a study of T cell repertoires in cytomegalovirus infection. Study summary: Public TCR beta signatures provided an indication of both CMV infection and a matching HLA type. Study-wide points: Dominating the ex vivo response were HLA-C-restricted CMV-specific TCR beta clonotypes. Public TCR beta family frequency separated CMV-and-HLA carriers, including in an independent cohort.

The chain joins TRBV14 to TRBJ2-6, with D tentatively TRBD2 (5 bases). What was sequenced was PBMCs. This TCR came from a human donor in good health (CMV status not recorded). Some clones in this sample may be carry-over from other donors' samples. CDR3 in amino acids: CASSQGSGSGANVLTF. The CDR3 DNA sequence: TGTGCCAGCAGCCAAGGGAGCGGCTCTGGGGCCAACGTCCTGACTTTC.